These 7 T cell receptor beta chains were sequenced from one sample in a study of blood T cell repertoires in COVID-19. Data came from immunoSEQ multiplex PCR; TCRdb stores just in-frame clones and leaves some out. The sample includes about 220,000 clones, around four fifths seen only once; the top ten take 5.1%. The material sequenced was peripheral blood. Every receptor here comes from a woman aged 60 to 75 who had recovered from COVID-19.

The chain recombines TRBV6-2 or TRBV6-3 with TRBJ2-7, with TRBD2 as a possible D gene (7 bases). Germline CDR1 is MNHEY and CDR2 is SVGEGT. V dropped 5 bases and J dropped 0 bases, with 17 bases sitting between them. This CDR3 region has 16 residues. CDR3 residues: CASSTRGGGNSYEQYF. CDR3 DNA sequence: TGTGCCAGCAGTACGCGGGGAGGGGGGAACTCCTACGAGCAGTACTTC.

The chain joins TRBV3-1 (or the pseudogene TRBV3-2) to TRBJ2-7; D is uncertain. The CDR3 contains 13 residues. V gave up 3 bases and J gave up 3 bases, with 9 bases separating them. The germline gives CDR1 LGHDT, CDR2 YNNKEL (reference sequence). CDR3 nucleotides: TGTGCCAGCAGCCATCGGCTAGTCTACGAGCAGTACTTC. Encoded protein: CASSHRLVYEQYF.

Turning to this clone: Within the sample, other DNA sequences also encode this same CDR3. V is TRBV19 and J is TRBJ2-7; D is perhaps TRBD1 (6 bases). The length of the CDR3 is 12 residues. The V end was cut by 6 bases, the J end by 6 bases, with 12 bases between. Germline CDR1 LNHDA, CDR2 SQIVND (reference sequence). The CDR3: CASSIQGSEQYF. The DNA for the CDR3 is TGTGCCAGTAGCATCCAGGGGAGCGAGCAGTACTTC.

This clone was seen only a few times. V and J are TRBV4-2 and TRBJ2-2; a weak D match, TRBD2 (6 bases). In germline, CDR1 is LGHNA, CDR2 YNFKEQ. With 3 bases removed from V and 5 bases from J, the gap between germline ends came to 10 bases. The CDR3 length is 14 residues. The CDR3 here is CASSHRAGTGELFF. The CDR3 DNA sequence: TGTGCCAGCAGCCACAGGGCGGGAACCGGGGAGCTGTTTTTT.

This chain uses TRBV6-6 with TRBJ1-4; 9 nucleotides align to TRBD1. Germline V gene data show CDR1 as MNHNY and CDR2 as SVGAGI (reference sequence). With V trimmed by 9 bases and J by 8 bases, 4 bases remained unmatched. The CDR3 covers 12 residues. The CDR3: CASGTGYEKLFF. The DNA for the CDR3 is TGTGCCAGTGGGACAGGGTACGAAAAACTGTTTTTT.

The chain links TRBV2 to TRBJ1-3; TRBD1 is a possible D gene (5 bases). The germline V gene encodes CDR1 SNHLY and CDR2 FYNNEI. This CDR3 contains 15 residues. The V end lost 7 bases, the J end lost 7 bases, and 20 bases lay between the germline ends. In nucleotides, the CDR3 is TGTGCCAGCATCACTGGGGGAGGGGCCCCCAACACCATATATTTT. Its protein is CASITGGGAPNTIYF. The full variable domain, completed using reference TRBV2 and TRBJ1-3, is EPEVTQTPSHQVTQMGQEVILRCVPISNHLYFYWYRQILGQKVEFLVSFYNNEISEKSEIFDDQFSVERPDGSNFTLKIRSTKLEDSAMYFCASITGGGAPNTIYFGEGSWLTVV.

The chain couples TRBV4-1 to TRBJ1-1; no reliable D call. The length of the CDR3 is 15 residues. Germline-derived CDR1 and CDR2 are MGHRA and YSYEKL. Trimming removed 6 bases from V and 1 base from J, with 15 bases in between. The CDR3 sequence is CASSSYGLQNTEAFF. The DNA of the CDR3 is TGCGCCAGCAGTAGTTACGGACTGCAGAACACTGAAGCTTTCTTT.